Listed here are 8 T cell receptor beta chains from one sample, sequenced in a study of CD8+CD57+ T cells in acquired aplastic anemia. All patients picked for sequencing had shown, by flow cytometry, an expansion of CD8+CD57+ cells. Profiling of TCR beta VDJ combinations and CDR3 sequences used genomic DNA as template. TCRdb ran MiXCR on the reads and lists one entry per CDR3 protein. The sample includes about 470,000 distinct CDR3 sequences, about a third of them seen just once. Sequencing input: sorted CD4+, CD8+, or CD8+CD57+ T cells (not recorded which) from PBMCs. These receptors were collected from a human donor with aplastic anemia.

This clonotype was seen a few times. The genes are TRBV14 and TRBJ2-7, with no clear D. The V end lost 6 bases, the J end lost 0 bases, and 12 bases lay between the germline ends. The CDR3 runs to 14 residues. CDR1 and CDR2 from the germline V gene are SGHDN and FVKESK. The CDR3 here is CASRESAGSYEQYF. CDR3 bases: TGTGCCAGCAGGGAATCCGCCGGCTCCTACGAGCAGTACTTC.

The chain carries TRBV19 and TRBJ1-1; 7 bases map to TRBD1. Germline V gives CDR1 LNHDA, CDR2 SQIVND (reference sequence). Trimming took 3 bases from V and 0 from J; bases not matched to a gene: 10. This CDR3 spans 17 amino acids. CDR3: CASSMGRGGQMNTEAFF. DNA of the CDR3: TGTGCCAGTAGTATGGGCAGGGGGGGGCAAATGAACACTGAAGCTTTCTTT. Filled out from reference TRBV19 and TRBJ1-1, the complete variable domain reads DGGITQSPKYLFRKEGQNVTLSCEQNLNHDAMYWYRQDPGQGLRLIYYSQIVNDFQKGDIAEGYSVSREKKESFPLTVTSAQKNPTAFYLCASSMGRGGQMNTEAFFGQGTRLTVV.

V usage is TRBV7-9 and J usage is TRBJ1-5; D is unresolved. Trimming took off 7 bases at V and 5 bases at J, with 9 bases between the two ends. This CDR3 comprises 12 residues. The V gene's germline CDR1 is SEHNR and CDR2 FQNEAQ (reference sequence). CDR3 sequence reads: CASTMNYQPQHF. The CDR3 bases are TGTGCCAGCACCATGAATTATCAGCCCCAGCATTTT. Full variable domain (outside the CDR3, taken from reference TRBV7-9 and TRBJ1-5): DTGVSQNPRHKITKRGQNVTFRCDPISEHNRLYWYRQTLGQGPEFLTYFQNEAQLEKSRLLSDRFSAERPKGSFSTLEIQRTEQGDSAMYLCASTMNYQPQHFGDGTRLSIL.

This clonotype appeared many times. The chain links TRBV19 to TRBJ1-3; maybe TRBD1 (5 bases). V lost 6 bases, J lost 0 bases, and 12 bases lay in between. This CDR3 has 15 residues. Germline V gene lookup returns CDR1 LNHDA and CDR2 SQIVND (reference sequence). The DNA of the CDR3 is TGTGCCAGTAGCACCCAGGGATACTCTGGAAACACCATATATTTT. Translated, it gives CASSTQGYSGNTIYF.

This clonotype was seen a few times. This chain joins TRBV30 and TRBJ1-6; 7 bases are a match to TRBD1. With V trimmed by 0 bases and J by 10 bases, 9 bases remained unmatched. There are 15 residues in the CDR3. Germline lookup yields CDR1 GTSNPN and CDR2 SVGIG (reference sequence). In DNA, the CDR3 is TGTGCCTGGAGTGTCGGGCAGGGGGGACGATCACCCCTCCACTTT. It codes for CAWSVGQGGRSPLHF. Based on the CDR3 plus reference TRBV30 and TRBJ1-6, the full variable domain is SQTIHQWPATLVQPVGSPLSLECTVEGTSNPNLYWYRQAAGRGLQLLFYSVGIGQISSEVPQNLSASRPQDRQFILSSKKLLLSDSGFYLCAWSVGQGGRSPLHFGNGTRLTVT.

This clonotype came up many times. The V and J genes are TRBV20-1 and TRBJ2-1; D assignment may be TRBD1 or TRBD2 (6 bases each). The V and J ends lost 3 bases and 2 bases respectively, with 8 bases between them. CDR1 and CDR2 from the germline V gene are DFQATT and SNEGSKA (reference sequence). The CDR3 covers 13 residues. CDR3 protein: CSARGGPYNEQFF. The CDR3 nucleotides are TGCAGTGCTAGGGGGGGCCCCTACAATGAGCAGTTCTTC.

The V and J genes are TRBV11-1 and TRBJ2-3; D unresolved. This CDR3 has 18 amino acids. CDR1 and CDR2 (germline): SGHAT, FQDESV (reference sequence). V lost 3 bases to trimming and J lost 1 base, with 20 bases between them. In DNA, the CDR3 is TGTGCCAGCAGCTTGGGATCGAGCCTCCGCACGGGCACAGATACGCAGTATTTT. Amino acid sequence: CASSLGSSLRTGTDTQYF.

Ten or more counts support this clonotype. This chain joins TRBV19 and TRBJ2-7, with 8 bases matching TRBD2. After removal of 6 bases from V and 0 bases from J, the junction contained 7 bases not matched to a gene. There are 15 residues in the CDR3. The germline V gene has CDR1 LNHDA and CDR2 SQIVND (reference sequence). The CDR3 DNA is TGTGCCAGTAGCAGTAGCGGGACGAGCTCCTACGAGCAGTACTTC. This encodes CASSSSGTSSYEQYF.